A selection of T cell receptor beta chains follows, all from one sample in a study of blood T cell repertoires in COVID-19. The assay was immunoSEQ multiplex PCR, and TCRdb's table has in-frame clones only and misses some. The sample has about 300,000 clones, 65% to 90% seen once. Sequenced material: peripheral blood. The origin of the receptors is a human donor in a cohort sampled during active COVID-19. Each CDR3 is given with its conserved first and last residue. Fields, in order: D gene, V gene, J gene, CDR3 protein, CDR3 DNA. The D gene is left open where the match is weak.

d_call: .; v_call: TRBV19; j_call: TRBJ2-7; cdr3_aa: CASSNVGRHPYEQYF; cdr3_nt: TGTGCCAGTAGTAATGTGGGCAGACACCCCTACGAGCAGTACTTC
d_call: TRBD2; v_call: TRBV7-3; j_call: TRBJ2-3; cdr3_aa: CASSSLAGGPADTQYF; cdr3_nt: TGTGCCAGCAGCTCCTTAGCGGGAGGGCCCGCAGATACGCAGTATTTT
d_call: TRBD2; v_call: TRBV3-1/TRBV3-2; j_call: TRBJ2-7; cdr3_aa: CASSQLTSGRDYEQYF; cdr3_nt: TGTGCCAGCAGCCAACTGACTAGCGGGAGGGACTACGAGCAGTACTTC
d_call: .; v_call: TRBV5-1; j_call: TRBJ1-3; cdr3_aa: CASSLEGNGNTIYF; cdr3_nt: TGCGCCAGCAGCTTGGAGGGGAATGGAAACACCATATATTTT
d_call: TRBD2; v_call: TRBV9; j_call: TRBJ2-3; cdr3_aa: CASSPGLAGGPKDTQYF; cdr3_nt: TGTGCCAGCAGCCCGGGACTAGCGGGAGGGCCAAAAGATACGCAGTATTTT
d_call: TRBD2; v_call: TRBV3-1/TRBV3-2; j_call: TRBJ2-2; cdr3_aa: CASSHSSGRAPGELFF; cdr3_nt: TGTGCCAGCAGCCACTCCAGCGGGAGGGCCCCCGGGGAGCTGTTTTTT
d_call: TRBD2; v_call: TRBV10-1; j_call: TRBJ2-1; cdr3_aa: CASSPGLGNEQFF; cdr3_nt: TGCGCCAGCAGTCCGGGACTAGGGAATGAGCAGTTCTTC
d_call: TRBD1; v_call: TRBV30; j_call: TRBJ1-6; cdr3_aa: CAWAGTGNSPLHF; cdr3_nt: TGTGCCTGGGCTGGGACAGGGAATTCACCCCTCCACTTT
d_call: TRBD2; v_call: TRBV28; j_call: TRBJ2-7; cdr3_aa: CAIVAGSSYEQYF; cdr3_nt: TGTGCCATCGTAGCGGGCAGCTCCTACGAGCAGTACTTC
d_call: .; v_call: TRBV27; j_call: TRBJ1-5; cdr3_aa: CASKGTNRGNQPQHF; cdr3_nt: TGTGCCAGCAAAGGGACAAACAGGGGCAATCAGCCCCAGCATTTT